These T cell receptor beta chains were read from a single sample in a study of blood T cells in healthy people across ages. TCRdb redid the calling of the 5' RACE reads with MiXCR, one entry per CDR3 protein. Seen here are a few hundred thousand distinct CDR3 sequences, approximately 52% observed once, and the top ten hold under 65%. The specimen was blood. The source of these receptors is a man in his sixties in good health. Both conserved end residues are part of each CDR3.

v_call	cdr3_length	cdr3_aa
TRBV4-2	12	CASSQVREEQFF
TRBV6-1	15	CASSENLGTRYEQYF
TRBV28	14	CASSLWQEGHGYTF
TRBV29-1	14	CSVADRGYQETQYF
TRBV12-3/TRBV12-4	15	CASSLRGSAKNIQYF
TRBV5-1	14	CASSLRDFGETQYF
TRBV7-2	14	CASSLGTSGYTQYF
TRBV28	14	CASKHGTGTYEQYF
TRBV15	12	CATKQGNEKLFF
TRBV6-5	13	CASSYSFNTEAFF
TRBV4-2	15	CASSQLIAGIFEQYF
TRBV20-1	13	CSAQQGSREKLFF
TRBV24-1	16	CATSGGLAATYSEQFF
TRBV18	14	CASSPSGGADTQYF
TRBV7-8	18	CASSLAAASGTGGGEQFF
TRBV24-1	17	CATSDPSSPSSYNEQYF
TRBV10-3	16	CATALSMTAQTDTQYF
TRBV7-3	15	CASSLAGGPPDEQFF
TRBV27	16	CASSPRTSVPTDTQYF
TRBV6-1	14	CASSGHRATDTQYF
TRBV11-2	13	CASSSTEVYGYTF
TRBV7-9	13	CASSLYREDTQYF
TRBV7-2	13	CASSLGQGLGYTF
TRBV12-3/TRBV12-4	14	CASTPDRVNQPQHF
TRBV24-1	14	CAASDSATSGTQYF
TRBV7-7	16	CASSRTGRMGTGELFF
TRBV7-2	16	CASSQGTGSSYNEQFF
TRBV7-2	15	CASSPRRPPEGTQYF
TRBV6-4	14	CASSTGTGTDTQYF
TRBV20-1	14	CSAPPGTHQETQYF
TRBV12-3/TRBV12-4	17	CASSLLRGGSQDTEAFF
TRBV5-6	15	CASSFPGGQGNEQFF
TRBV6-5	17	CASSSRTGRRSTDTQYF
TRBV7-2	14	CASSAQGRAGGYTF
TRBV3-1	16	CASSHNSGVRTNEQFF
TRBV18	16	CASSPPGRLSTDTQYF
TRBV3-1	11	CASSLVGLLFF
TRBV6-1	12	CASSVGQGAGTF
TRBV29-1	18	CSVDGRDRGGSGANVLTF
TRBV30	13	CAWTLDRVAEAFF
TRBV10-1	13	CASSGKLPDTQYF
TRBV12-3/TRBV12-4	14	CASSSQQGWGEQFF
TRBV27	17	CASSPRQWTSGRETQYF
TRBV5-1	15	CASATSGALQETQYF
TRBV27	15	CASSLGTGSLIGYTF